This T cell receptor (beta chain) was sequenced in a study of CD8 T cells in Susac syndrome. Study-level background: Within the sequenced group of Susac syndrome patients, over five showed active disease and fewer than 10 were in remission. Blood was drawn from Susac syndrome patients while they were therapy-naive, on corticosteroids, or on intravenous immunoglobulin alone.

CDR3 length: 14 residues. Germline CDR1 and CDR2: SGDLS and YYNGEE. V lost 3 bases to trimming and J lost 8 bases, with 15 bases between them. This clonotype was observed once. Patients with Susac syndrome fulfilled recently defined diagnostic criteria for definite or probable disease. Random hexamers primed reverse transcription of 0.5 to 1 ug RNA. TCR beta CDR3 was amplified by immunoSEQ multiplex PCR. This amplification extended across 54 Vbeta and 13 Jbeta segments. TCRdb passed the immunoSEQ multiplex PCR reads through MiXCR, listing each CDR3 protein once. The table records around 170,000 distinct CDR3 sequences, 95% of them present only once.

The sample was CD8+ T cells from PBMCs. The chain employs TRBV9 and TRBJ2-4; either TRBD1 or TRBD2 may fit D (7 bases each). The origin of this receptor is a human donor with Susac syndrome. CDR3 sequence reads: CASSAASGGDIQYF. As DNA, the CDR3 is TGTGCCAGCAGCGCTGCCTCAGGGGGGGACATTCAGTACTTC.